These 15 T cell receptor beta chains share one sample of origin, sequenced in a study of shared clonotypes between healthy human individuals. Here immunoSEQ multiplex PCR was the method, and the copy in TCRdb shows in-frame clones only, minus some. This table has about 2 million clones, 95% appearing once. Sequenced input: naive CD4+ T cells sorted from blood. The subset here: CD45RA+ positively selected. The receptors originated from a man between 18 and 35 years old in good health.

The chain recombines TRBV6-6 with TRBJ1-4; D not certain. Germline V gene data show CDR1 as MNHNY and CDR2 as SVGAGI (reference sequence). V shed 7 bases and J shed 6 bases, with 15 bases lying between them. CDR3 size: 14 residues. The CDR3 DNA follows: TGTGCCAGCATCCTGGGGAGTTGGGATGAAAAACTGTTTTTT. It specifies CASILGSWDEKLFF.

This sequence joins TRBV10-1 and TRBJ2-4, with D unresolved. V dropped 0 bases and J dropped 7 bases, with 7 bases sitting between them. The CDR3 consists of 13 residues. Germline CDR1 and CDR2: WNHNN and SYGVQD (reference sequence). The CDR3 is CASSESSRNIQYF. The CDR3 nucleotides are TGCGCCAGCAGTGAGTCCTCACGGAACATTCAGTACTTC.

The V gene is TRBV7-2, the J gene TRBJ2-3; a weak D match, TRBD1 (6 bases). Germline V gene data show CDR1 as SGHTA and CDR2 as FQGNSA. The CDR3 loop spans 15 amino acids. Trimming pared 4 bases from V and 0 bases from J, leaving 11 bases between. CDR3 in amino acids: CASSWTDFSTDTQYF. The CDR3 DNA is TGTGCCAGCAGCTGGACAGATTTCAGCACAGATACGCAGTATTTT.

The V gene is TRBV11-2, the J gene TRBJ2-2, with D possibly matching TRBD2 (5 bases). Per germline, CDR1 SGHAT and CDR2 FQNNGV. Trimming cost V 1 base and J 0 bases, with 6 bases left between them. The CDR3 totals 15 residues. The CDR3 nucleotides read TGTGCCAGCAGCTTAGGACTAACGAACACCGGGGAGCTGTTTTTT. Protein sequence: CASSLGLTNTGELFF.

J is TRBJ2-5 and V is TRBV4-1, with TRBD2 identical over 14 bases. V shed 5 bases, J shed 5 bases, and the junction held 7 bases outside the gene matches. CDR1 and CDR2 from the germline V gene are MGHRA and YSYEKL. CDR3 size: 16 residues. CDR3 region: CASSVRLAGGHETQYF. The CDR3 DNA reads as TGCGCCAGCAGCGTTAGACTAGCGGGGGGGCATGAGACCCAGTACTTC.

The chain joins TRBV11-3 to TRBJ2-1; D may be TRBD1 (5 bases). Germline V gives CDR1 SGHNT, CDR2 YENEEA. The CDR3 sequence is 15 residues long. The germline V and J ends were trimmed by 4 bases and 0 bases, with 10 bases remaining between them. The CDR3, as DNA: TGTGCCAGCAGCTCCCGACAGAGCTCCTACAATGAGCAGTTCTTC. This sequence encodes CASSSRQSSYNEQFF.

The gene calls are TRBV5-4 and TRBJ2-1, with D perhaps TRBD2 (7 bases). The CDR3 totals 16 residues. The V and J ends lost 1 base and 5 bases respectively, with 16 bases between them. Germline V gene lookup returns CDR1 SGHNT and CDR2 YYREEE (reference sequence). As DNA, the CDR3 is TGTGCCAGCAGCTTGTTAGGGGGGGTGAGAAACAATGAGCAGTTCTTC. It encodes CASSLLGGVRNNEQFF.

This clone came up a few times. This rearrangement joins TRBV10-2 to TRBJ1-6; D is unclear. The V end was cut by 4 bases, the J end by 9 bases, with 7 bases between. CDR1 WSHSY and CDR2 SAAADI come from the germline V gene. The CDR3 sequence is 12 residues long. The CDR3 is CASSAVTSPLHF. DNA for the CDR3: TGCGCCAGCAGTGCGGTAACTTCACCCCTCCACTTT.

CDR3 residues: CASSLESNSPLHF. CDR3 in DNA: TGTGCCAGTAGCCTGGAGAGTAATTCACCCCTCCACTTT. The chain couples TRBV19 to TRBJ1-6; D is unresolved. Germline values: CDR1 LNHDA, CDR2 SQIVND (reference sequence). Between the trimmed V and J ends, which lost 6 bases and 6 bases, there was a span of 9 bases. This CDR3 region has 13 residues.

This rearrangement joins TRBV28 to TRBJ1-2, with 7 bases identical to TRBD1. The V gene end was trimmed by 6 bases and the J gene end by 11 bases; junction bases not matched to a gene: 9. The CDR3 is 12 amino acids. Germline V gene data show CDR1 as MDHEN and CDR2 as SYDVKM. In nucleotides, the CDR3 is TGTGCCAGCAGCACCGGGACAGAAAGATACACCTTC. It encodes CASSTGTERYTF.

This chain connects TRBV6-1 to TRBJ1-6, with D maybe TRBD1 (5 bases). The germline CDR1 and CDR2 sequences are MNHNS and SASEGT. The CDR3 runs 13 residues. Trimming removed 7 bases from V and 10 bases from J, with 14 bases in between. The CDR3 region is CASIRGGGSPLHF. The CDR3 region has the DNA TGTGCCAGCATACGGGGCGGGGGGTCACCCCTCCACTTT.

The chain joins TRBV5-1 to TRBJ2-7, with TRBD2 matching 14 bases. CDR3 length equals 17 residues. Germline CDR1 reads SGHRS; CDR2 reads YFSETQ. After removal of 5 bases from V and 8 bases from J, the junction contained 15 bases not matched to a gene. In DNA form, the CDR3 reads TGCGCCAGCAGTCGGGGGACTAGCGGGAGATCTCCTACGAAGCAGTACTTC. Its protein is CASSRGTSGRSPTKQYF.

The J gene is TRBJ2-7, the V gene TRBV4-1, with unresolved D. Trimming stripped 0 bases from V and 5 bases from J, with 2 bases between. Germline CDR1 and CDR2: MGHRA and YSYEKL. The CDR3 runs to 11 residues. Here the CDR3 DNA reads TGCGCCAGCAGCCAAGATCACGAGCAGTACTTC. It encodes CASSQDHEQYF.

The V call is TRBV5-6, the J call TRBJ2-7, with D possibly TRBD2 on 6 matching bases. This CDR3 has 14 amino acids. Trimming stripped 3 bases from V and 6 bases from J, with 16 bases between. Looked up from germline, CDR1 is SGHDT and CDR2 is YYEEEE. The CDR3 sequence: CASSSGTSGLEQYF. CDR3 nucleotides: TGTGCCAGCAGCTCCGGGACCAGCGGGCTCGAGCAGTACTTC.

This rearrangement joins TRBV27 to TRBJ2-7, with TRBD2 matching over 8 bases. The CDR3 is made up of 14 amino acids. Germline lookup yields CDR1 MNHEY and CDR2 SMNVEV (reference sequence). The junction had 6 bases not matched to a gene; V was cut back by 6 bases and J by 2 bases. The CDR3 loop is CASRSAGATYEQYF. Written as DNA, the CDR3 is TGTGCCAGCAGGTCAGCGGGAGCGACCTACGAGCAGTACTTC.